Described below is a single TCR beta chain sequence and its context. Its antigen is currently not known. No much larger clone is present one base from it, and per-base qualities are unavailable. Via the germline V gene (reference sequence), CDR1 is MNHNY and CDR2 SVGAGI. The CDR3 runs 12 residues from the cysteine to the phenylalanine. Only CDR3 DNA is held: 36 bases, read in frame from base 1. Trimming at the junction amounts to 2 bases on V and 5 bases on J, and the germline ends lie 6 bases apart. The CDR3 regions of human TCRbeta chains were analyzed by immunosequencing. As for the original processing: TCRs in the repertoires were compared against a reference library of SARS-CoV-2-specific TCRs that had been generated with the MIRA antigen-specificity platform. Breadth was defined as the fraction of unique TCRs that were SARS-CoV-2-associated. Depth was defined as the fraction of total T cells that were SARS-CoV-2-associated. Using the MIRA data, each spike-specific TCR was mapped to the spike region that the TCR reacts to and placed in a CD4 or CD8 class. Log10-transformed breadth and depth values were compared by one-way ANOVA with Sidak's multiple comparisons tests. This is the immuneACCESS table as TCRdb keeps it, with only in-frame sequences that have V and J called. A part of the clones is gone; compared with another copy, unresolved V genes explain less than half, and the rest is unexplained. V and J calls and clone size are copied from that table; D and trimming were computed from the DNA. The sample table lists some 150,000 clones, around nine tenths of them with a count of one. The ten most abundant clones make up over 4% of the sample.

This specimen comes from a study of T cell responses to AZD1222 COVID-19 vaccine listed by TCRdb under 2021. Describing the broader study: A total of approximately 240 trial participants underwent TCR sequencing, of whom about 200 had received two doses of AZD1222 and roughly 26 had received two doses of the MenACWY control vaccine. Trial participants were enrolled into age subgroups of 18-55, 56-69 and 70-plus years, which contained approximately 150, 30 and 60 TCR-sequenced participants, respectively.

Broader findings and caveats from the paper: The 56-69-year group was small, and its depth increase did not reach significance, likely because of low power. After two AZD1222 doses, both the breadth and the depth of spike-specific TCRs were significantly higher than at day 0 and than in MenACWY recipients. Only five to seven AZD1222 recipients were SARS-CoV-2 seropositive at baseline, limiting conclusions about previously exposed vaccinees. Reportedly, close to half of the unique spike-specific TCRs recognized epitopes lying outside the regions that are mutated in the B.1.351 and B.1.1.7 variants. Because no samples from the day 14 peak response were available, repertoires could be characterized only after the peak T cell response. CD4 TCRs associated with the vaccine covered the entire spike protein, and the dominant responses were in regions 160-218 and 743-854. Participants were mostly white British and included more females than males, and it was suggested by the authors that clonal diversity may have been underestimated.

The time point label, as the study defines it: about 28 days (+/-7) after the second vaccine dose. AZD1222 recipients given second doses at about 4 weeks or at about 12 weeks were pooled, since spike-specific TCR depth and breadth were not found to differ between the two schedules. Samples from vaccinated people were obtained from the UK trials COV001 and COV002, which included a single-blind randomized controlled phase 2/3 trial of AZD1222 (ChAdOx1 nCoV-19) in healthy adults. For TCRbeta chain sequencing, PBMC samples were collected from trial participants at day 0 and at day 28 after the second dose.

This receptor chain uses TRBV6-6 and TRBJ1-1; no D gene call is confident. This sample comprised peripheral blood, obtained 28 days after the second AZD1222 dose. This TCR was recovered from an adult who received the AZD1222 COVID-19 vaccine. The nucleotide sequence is TGTGCCAGCAGTTACACGGAGACTGAAGCTTTCTTT. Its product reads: CASSYTETEAFF.